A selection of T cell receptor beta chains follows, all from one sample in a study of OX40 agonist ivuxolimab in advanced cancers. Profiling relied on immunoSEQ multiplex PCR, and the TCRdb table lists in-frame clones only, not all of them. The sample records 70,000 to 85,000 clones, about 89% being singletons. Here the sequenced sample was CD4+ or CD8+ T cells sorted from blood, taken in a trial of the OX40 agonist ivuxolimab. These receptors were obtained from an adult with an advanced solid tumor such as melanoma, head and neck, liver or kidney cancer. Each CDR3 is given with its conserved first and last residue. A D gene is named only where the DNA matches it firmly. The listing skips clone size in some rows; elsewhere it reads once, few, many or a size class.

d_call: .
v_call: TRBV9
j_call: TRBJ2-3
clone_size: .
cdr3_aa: CASSVMDSHTQYF
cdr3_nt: TGTGCCAGCAGCGTAATGGACTCCCATACGCAGTATTTT

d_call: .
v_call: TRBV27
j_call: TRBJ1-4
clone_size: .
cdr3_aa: CASGTNEKLFF
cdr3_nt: TGTGCCAGCGGAACTAATGAAAAACTGTTTTTT

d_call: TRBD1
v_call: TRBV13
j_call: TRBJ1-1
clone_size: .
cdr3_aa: CASSSDRGLNTEAFF
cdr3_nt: TGTGCCAGCAGCTCAGACAGGGGATTGAACACTGAAGCTTTCTTT

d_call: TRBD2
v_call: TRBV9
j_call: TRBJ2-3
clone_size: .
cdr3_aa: CASSPRTSGGHSTDTQYF
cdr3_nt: TGTGCCAGCAGCCCCAGGACTAGCGGGGGACATAGCACAGATACGCAGTATTTT

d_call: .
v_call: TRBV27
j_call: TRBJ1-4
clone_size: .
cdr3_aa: CASSWGAGYTEKLFF
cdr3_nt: TGTGCCAGCAGTTGGGGTGCCGGGTATACTGAAAAACTGTTTTTT

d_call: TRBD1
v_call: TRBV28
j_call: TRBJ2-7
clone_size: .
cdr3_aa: CASSYRGQGAGEQYF
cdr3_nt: TGTGCCAGCAGCTATAGAGGACAGGGGGCTGGCGAGCAGTACTTC

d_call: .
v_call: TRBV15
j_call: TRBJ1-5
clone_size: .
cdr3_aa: CATSRDRDTEYGSQHF
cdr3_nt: TGTGCCACCAGCAGAGACCGGGACACGGAATATGGGTCCCAGCATTTT

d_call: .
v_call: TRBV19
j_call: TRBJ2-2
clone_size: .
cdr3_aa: CASSISGSSGELFF
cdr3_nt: TGTGCCAGTAGTATTTCGGGTAGCTCCGGGGAGCTGTTTTTT

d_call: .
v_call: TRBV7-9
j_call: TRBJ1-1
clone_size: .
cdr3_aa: CASSLEWTEAFF
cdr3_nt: TGTGCCAGCAGCTTAGAGTGGACCGAGGCTTTCTTT

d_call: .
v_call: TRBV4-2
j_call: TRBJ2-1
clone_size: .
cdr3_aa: CASSQTLASSYNEQFF
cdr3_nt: TGTGCCAGCAGCCAAACCCTAGCGTCTTCCTACAATGAGCAGTTCTTC

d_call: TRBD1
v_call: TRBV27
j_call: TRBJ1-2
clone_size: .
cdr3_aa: CASSSLDRGDYGYTF
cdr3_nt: TGTGCCAGCAGCTCCTTGGACAGGGGTGACTATGGCTACACCTTC

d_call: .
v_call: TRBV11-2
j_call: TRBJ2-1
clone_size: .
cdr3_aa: CASSLVVGFF
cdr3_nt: TGTGCCAGCAGCTTAGTAGTTGGGTTCTTC

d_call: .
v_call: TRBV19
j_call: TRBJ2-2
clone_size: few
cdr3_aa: CASSPAVAGGELFF
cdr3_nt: TGTGCCAGTAGTCCCGCCGTGGCGGGCGGGGAGCTGTTTTTT

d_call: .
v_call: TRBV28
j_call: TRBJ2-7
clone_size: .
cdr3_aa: CASSLVESSYEQYF
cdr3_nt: TGTGCCAGCAGTTTAGTCGAGAGCTCCTACGAGCAGTACTTC

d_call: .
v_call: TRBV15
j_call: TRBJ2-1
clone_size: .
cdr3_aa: CATSRGETGNEQFF
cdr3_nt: TGTGCCACCAGCAGAGGAGAGACTGGCAATGAGCAGTTCTTC

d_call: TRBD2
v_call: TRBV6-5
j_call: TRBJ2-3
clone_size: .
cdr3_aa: CASSYDVSGGKDTQYF
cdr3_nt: TGTGCCAGCAGTTATGACGTGAGCGGGGGAAAAGATACGCAGTATTTT

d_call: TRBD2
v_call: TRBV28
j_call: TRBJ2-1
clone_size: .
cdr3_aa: CASSLFSGNYNEQFF
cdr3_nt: TGTGCCAGCAGTTTATTTAGCGGGAACTACAATGAGCAGTTCTTC

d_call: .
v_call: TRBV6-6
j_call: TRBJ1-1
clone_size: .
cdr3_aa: CASSLQRAEAFF
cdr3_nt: TGTGCCAGCAGCCTGCAGAGGGCTGAAGCTTTCTTT

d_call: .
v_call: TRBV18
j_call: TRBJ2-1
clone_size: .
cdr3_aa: CASSPWRTASYNEQFF
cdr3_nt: TGTGCCAGCTCACCTTGGAGGACAGCATCCTACAATGAGCAGTTCTTC

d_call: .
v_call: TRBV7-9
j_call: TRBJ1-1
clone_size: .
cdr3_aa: CASSLEGGETEAFF
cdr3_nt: TGTGCCAGCAGCCTCGAGGGGGGGGAAACTGAAGCTTTCTTT

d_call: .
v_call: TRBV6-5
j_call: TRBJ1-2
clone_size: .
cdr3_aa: CASSYSKLATNYGYTF
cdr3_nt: TGTGCCAGCAGTTACTCGAAACTAGCGACTAACTATGGCTACACCTTC

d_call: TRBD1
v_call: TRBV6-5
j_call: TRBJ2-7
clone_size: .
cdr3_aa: CASSYGQVSYEQYF
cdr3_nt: TGTGCCAGCAGTTACGGACAGGTGTCCTACGAGCAGTACTTC

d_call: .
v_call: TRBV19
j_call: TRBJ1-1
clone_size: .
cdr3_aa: CASSLPGRGSTEAFF
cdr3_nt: TGTGCCAGTAGTCTACCCGGGCGGGGAAGCACTGAAGCTTTCTTT

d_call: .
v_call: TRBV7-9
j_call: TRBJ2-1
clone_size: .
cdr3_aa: CASSFREMGYNEQFF
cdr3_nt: TGTGCCAGCAGCTTTAGGGAGATGGGCTACAATGAGCAGTTCTTC

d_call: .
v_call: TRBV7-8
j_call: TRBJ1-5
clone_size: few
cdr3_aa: CASSPYGGANQPQHF
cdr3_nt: TGTGCCAGCTCCCCGTATGGGGGAGCAAATCAGCCCCAGCATTTT

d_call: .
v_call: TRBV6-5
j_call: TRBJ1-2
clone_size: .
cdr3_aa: CASSYSLTNYGYTF
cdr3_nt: TGTGCCAGCAGTTACTCGTTAACTAACTATGGCTACACCTTC

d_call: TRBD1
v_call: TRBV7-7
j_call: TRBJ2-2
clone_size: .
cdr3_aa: CASSSTGDSTGELFF
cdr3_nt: TGTGCTAGCAGCTCAACAGGGGATTCCACCGGGGAGCTGTTTTTT

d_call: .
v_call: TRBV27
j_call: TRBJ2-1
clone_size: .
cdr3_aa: CASSLGLNNEQFF
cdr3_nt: TGTGCCAGCAGTTTAGGGCTCAACAATGAGCAGTTCTTC

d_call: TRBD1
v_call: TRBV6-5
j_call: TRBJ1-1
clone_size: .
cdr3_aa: CASSPGGSTEAFF
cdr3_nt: TGTGCCAGCAGTCCAGGGGGTAGCACTGAAGCTTTCTTT

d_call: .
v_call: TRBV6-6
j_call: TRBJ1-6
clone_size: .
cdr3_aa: CASTATSQSGSPLHF
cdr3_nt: TGTGCCAGCACCGCGACGTCGCAGTCCGGTTCACCCCTCCACTTT

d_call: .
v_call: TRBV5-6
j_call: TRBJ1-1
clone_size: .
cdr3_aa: CASSLGQPGTTEAFF
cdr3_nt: TGTGCCAGCAGCTTGGGACAGCCCGGAACCACTGAAGCTTTCTTT

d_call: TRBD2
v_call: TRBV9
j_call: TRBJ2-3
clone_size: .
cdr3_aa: CASTSEGGGANTQYF
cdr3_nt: TGTGCCAGCACCTCCGAGGGCGGGGGGGCAAATACGCAGTATTTT

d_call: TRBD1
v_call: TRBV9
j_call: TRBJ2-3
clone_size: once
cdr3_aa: CASSSPSDRAPTDTQYF
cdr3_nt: TGTGCCAGCAGCTCCCCATCGGACAGGGCCCCCACAGATACGCAGTATTTT

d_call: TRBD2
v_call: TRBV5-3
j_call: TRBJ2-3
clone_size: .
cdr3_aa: CARSLRAGGPDTQYF
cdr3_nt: TGTGCCAGAAGCTTGAGGGCGGGGGGTCCAGATACGCAGTATTTT

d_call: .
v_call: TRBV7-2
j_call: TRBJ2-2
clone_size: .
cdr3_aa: CASSLAGTGELFF
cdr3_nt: TGTGCCAGCAGCTTAGCGGGAACCGGGGAGCTGTTTTTT

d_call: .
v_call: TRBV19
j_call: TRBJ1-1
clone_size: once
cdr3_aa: CAISKRRGTEAFF
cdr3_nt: TGTGCCATCTCCAAACGCCGGGGAACTGAAGCTTTCTTT

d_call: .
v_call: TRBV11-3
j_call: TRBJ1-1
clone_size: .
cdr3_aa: CASSSGRGDTEAFF
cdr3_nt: TGTGCCAGCAGCTCGGGTCGGGGGGACACTGAAGCTTTCTTT